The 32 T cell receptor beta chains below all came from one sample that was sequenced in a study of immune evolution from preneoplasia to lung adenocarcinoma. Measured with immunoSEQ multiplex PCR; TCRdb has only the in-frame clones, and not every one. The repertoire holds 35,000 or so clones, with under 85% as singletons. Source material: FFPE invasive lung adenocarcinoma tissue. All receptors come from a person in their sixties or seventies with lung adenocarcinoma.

The CDR3 protein is CASSPYGGRPYEQYF. The CDR3 nucleotides are TGTGCCAGCTCACCATATGGGGGGCGTCCCTACGAGCAGTACTTC. The chain has TRBV18 and TRBJ2-7, with D perhaps being TRBD1 or TRBD2 (6 bases each). This CDR3 is 15 amino acids long. Germline values: CDR1 KGHSH, CDR2 LQKENI. Trimming left V 2 bases short and J 2 bases short, with 13 bases between.

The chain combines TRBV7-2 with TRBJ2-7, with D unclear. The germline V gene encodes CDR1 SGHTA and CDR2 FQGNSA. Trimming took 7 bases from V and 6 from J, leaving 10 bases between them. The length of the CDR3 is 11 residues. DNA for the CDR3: TGTGCCAGCACAGCGTTCGGCGAGCAGTACTTC. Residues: CASTAFGEQYF.

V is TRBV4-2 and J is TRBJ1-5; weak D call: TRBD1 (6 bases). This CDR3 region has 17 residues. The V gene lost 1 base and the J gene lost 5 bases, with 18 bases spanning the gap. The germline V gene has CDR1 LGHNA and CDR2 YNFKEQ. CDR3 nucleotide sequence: TGTGCCAGCAGCCAAGGAGGGGGTAAAGGGGAGGATCAGCCCCAGCATTTT. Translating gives CASSQGGGKGEDQPQHF.

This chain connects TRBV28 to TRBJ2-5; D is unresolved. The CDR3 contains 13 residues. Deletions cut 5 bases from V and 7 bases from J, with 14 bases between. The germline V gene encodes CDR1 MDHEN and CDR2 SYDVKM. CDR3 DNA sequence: TGTGCCAGCAGTCTCGCTGGCTGGTTGACCCAGTACTTC. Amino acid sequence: CASSLAGWLTQYF.

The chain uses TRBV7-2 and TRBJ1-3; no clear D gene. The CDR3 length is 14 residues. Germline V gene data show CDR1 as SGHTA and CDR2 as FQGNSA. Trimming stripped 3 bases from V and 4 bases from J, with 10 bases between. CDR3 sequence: CASSLSSLGNTIYF. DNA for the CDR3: TGTGCCAGCAGCTTGAGCAGTCTGGGAAACACCATATATTTT. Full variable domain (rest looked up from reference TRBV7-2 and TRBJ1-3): GAGVSQSPSNKVTEKGKDVELRCDPISGHTALYWYRQSLGQGLEFLIYFQGNSAPDKSGLPSDRFSAERTGGSVSTLTIQRTQQEDSAVYLCASSLSSLGNTIYFGEGSWLTVV.

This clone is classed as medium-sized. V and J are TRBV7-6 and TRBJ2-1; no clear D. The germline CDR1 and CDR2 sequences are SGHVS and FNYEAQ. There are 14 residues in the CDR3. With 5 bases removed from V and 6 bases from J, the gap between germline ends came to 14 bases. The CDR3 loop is CASSQRTDVNEQFF. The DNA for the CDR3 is TGTGCCAGCAGCCAAAGGACGGACGTCAATGAGCAGTTCTTC.

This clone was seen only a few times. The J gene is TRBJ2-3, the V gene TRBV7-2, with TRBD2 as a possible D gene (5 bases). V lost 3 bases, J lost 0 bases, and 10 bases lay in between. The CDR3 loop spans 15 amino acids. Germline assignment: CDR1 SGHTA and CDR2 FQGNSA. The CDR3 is CASSFDYLSTDTQYF. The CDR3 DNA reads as TGTGCCAGCAGCTTCGACTATCTAAGCACAGATACGCAGTATTTT.

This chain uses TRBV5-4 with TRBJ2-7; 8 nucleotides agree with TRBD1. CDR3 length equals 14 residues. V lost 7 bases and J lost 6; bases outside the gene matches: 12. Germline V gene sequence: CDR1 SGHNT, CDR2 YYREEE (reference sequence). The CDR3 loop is CASGQGSLGGEQYF. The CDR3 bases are TGTGCCAGCGGACAGGGAAGTTTAGGGGGCGAGCAGTACTTC. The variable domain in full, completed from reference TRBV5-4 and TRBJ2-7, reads ETGVTQSPTHLIKTRGQQVTLRCSSQSGHNTVSWYQQALGQGPQFIFQYYREEENGRGNFPPRFSGLQFPNYSSELNVNALELDDSALYLCASGQGSLGGEQYFGPGTRLTVT.

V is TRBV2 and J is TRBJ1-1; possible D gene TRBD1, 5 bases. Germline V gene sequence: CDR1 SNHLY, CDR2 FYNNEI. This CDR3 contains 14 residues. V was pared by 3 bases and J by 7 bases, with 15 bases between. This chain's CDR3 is CASSDPTWGSEAFF. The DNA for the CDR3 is TGTGCCAGCAGTGACCCTACGTGGGGGAGTGAAGCTTTCTTT.

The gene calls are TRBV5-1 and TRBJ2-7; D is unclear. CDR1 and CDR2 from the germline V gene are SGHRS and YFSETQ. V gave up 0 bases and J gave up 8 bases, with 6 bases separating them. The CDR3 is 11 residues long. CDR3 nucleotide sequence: TGCGCCAGCAGCTTGGACGGAAAGCAGTACTTC. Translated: CASSLDGKQYF.

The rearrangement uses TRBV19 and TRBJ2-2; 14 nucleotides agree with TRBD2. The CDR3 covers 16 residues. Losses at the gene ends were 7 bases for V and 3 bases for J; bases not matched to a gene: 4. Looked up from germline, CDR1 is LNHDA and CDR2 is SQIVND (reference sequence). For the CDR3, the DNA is TGTGCCAGTATAAGGACTAGCGGGGGGTACACCGGGGAGCTGTTTTTT. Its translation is CASIRTSGGYTGELFF.

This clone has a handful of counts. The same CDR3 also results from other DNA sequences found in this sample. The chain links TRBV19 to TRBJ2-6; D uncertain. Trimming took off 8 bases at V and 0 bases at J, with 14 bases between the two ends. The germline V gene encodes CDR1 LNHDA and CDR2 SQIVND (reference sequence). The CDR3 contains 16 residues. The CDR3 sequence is CASSPGRISGANVLTF. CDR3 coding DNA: TGTGCCAGTTCCCCAGGACGGATCTCTGGGGCCAACGTCCTGACTTTC.

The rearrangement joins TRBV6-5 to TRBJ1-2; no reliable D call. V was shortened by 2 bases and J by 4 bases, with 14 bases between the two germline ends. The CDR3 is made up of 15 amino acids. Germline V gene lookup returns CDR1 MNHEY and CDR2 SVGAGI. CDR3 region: CASSYPKGGFYGYTF. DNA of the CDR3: TGTGCCAGCAGTTACCCCAAAGGTGGTTTCTATGGCTACACCTTC.

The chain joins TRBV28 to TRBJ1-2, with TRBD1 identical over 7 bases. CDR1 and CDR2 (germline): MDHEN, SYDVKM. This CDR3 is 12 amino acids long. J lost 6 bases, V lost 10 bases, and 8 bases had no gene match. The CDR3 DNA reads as TGTGCCACCCAGGGGGGATCGAATGGCTACACCTTC. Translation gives CATQGGSNGYTF.

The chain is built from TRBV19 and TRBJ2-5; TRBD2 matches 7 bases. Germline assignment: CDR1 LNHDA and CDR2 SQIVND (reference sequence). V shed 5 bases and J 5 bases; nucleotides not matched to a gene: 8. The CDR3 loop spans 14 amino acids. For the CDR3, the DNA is TGTGCCAGTAGTGGGAGGGCCTTTGACGAGACCCAGTACTTC. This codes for CASSGRAFDETQYF.

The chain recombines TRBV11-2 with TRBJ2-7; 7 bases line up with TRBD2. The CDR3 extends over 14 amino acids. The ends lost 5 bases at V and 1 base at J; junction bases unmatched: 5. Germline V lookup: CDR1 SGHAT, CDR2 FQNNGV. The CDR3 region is CASSPRRGSYEQYF. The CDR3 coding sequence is TGTGCCAGCAGCCCTAGGCGGGGGTCCTACGAGCAGTACTTC.

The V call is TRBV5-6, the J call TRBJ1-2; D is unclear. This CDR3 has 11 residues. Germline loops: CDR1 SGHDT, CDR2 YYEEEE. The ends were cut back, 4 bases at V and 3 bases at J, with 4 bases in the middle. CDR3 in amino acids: CASSRDYGYTF. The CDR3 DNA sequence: TGTGCCAGCAGCCGGGACTATGGCTACACCTTC.

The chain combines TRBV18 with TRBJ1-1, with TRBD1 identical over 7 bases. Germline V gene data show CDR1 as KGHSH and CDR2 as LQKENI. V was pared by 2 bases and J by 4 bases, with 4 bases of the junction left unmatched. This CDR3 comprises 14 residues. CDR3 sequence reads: CASSPAGGGTEAFF. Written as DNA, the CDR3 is TGTGCCAGCTCACCAGCAGGGGGGGGCACTGAAGCTTTCTTT.

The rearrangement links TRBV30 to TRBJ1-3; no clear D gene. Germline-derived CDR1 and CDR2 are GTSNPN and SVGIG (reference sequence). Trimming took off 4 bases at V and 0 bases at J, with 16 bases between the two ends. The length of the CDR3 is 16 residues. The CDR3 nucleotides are TGTGCCTGGACCTCACCGGGGTCGAACTCTGGAAACACCATATATTTT. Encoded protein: CAWTSPGSNSGNTIYF.

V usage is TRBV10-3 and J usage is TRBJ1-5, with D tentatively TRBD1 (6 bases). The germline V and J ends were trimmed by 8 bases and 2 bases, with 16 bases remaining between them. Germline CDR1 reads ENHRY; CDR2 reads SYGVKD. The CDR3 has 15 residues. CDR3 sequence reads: CAISRGGDGNQPQHF. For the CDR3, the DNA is TGTGCCATCTCCAGAGGGGGAGACGGCAATCAGCCCCAGCATTTT.

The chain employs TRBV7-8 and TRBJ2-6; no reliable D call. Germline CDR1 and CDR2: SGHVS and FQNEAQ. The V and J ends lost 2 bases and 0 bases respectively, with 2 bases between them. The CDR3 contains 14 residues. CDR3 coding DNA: TGTGCCAGCAGCTTAATCTCTGGGGCCAACGTCCTGACTTTC. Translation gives CASSLISGANVLTF. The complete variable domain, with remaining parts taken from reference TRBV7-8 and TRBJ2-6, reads GAGVSQSPRYKVAKRGQDVALRCDPISGHVSLFWYQQALGQGPEFLTYFQNEAQLDKSGLPSDRFFAERPEGSVSTLKIQRTQQEDSAVYLCASSLISGANVLTFGAGSRLTVL.

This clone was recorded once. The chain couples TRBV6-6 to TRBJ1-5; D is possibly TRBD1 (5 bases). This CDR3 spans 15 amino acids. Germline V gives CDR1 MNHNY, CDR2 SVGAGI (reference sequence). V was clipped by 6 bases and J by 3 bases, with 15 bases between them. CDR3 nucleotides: TGTGCCAGCAGGACTCAGGGCGTGAACAATCAGCCCCAGCATTTT. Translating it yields CASRTQGVNNQPQHF.

The CDR3 nucleotides read TGTGCCAGCAGTTCCCATGGGGGGGCTATCGCTCAGCCCCAGCATTTT. Protein sequence: CASSSHGGAIAQPQHF. The chain carries TRBV2 and TRBJ1-5; perhaps TRBD1 as D (6 bases). Trimming pared 5 bases from V and 6 bases from J, leaving 20 bases between. CDR1 is SNHLY, CDR2 FYNNEI, per germline. The CDR3 has 16 residues.

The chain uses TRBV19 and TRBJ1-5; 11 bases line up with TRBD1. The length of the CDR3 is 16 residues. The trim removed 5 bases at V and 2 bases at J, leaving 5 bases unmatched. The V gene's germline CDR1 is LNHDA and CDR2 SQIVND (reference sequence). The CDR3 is CASSERTGGGNQPQHF. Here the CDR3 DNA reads TGTGCCAGTAGTGAGAGGACAGGGGGCGGCAATCAGCCCCAGCATTTT.

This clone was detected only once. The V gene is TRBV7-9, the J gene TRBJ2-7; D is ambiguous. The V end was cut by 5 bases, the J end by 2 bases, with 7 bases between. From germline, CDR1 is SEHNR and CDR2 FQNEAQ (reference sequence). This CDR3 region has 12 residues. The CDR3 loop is CASSGHPYEQYF. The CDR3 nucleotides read TGTGCCAGCAGCGGCCATCCCTACGAGCAGTACTTC.

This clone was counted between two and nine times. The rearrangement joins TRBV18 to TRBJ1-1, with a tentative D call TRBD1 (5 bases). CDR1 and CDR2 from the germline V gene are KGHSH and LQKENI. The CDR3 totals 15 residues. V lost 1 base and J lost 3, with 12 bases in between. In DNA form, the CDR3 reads TGTGCCAGCTCACCACTGGGGATCAGGGACACTGAAGCTTTCTTT. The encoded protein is CASSPLGIRDTEAFF. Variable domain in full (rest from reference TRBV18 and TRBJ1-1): NAGVMQNPRHLVRRRGQEARLRCSPMKGHSHVYWYRQLPEEGLKFMVYLQKENIIDESGMPKERFSAEFPKEGPSILRIQQVVRGDSAAYFCASSPLGIRDTEAFFGQGTRLTVV.

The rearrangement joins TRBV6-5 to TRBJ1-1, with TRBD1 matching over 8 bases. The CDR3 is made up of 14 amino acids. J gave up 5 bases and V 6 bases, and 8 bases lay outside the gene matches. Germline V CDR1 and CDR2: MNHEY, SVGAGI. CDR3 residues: CASRGRQGRTEAFF. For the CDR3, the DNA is TGTGCCAGCAGAGGCCGACAGGGGAGAACTGAAGCTTTCTTT.

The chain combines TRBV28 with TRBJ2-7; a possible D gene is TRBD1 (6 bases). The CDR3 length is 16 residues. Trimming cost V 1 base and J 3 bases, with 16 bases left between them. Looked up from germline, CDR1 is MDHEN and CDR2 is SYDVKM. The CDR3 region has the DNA TGTGCCAGCAGTTTATTCCCAGGGGAAGGTATCTACGAGCAGTACTTC. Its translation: CASSLFPGEGIYEQYF.

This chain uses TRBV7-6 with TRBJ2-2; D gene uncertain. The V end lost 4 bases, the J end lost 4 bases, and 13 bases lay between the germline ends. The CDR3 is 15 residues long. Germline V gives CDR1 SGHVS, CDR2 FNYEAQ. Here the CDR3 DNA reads TGTGCCAGCAGCTCCCAGGATTCTTTCACCGGGGAGCTGTTTTTT. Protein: CASSSQDSFTGELFF.

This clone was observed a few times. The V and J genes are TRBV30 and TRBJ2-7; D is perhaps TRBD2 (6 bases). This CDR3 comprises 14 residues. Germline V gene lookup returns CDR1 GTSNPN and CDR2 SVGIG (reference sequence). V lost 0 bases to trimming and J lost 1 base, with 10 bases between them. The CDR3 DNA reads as TGTGCCTGGAGTGTCCTAGCGCGATCCTACGAGCAGTACTTC. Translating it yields CAWSVLARSYEQYF.

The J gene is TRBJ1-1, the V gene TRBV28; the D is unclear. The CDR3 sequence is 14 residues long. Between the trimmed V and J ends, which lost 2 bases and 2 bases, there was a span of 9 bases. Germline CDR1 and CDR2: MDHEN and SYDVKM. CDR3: CASSLGQFNTEAFF. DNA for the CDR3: TGTGCCAGCAGTTTAGGGCAGTTTAACACTGAAGCTTTCTTT.

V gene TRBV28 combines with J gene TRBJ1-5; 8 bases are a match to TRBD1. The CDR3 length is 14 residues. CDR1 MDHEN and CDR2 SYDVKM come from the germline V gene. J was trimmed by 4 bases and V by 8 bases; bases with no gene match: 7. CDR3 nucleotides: TGTGCCAGCCGGGGGGGACAGGTGAATCAGCCCCAGCATTTT. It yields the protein CASRGGQVNQPQHF. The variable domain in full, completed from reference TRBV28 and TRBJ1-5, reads DVKVTQSSRYLVKRTGEKVFLECVQDMDHENMFWYRQDPGLGLRLIYFSYDVKMKEKGDIPEGYSVSREKKERFSLILESASTNQTSMYLCASRGGQVNQPQHFGDGTRLSIL.